This TCR beta chain was retrieved from a study of blood T cells in healthy people across ages. Broader study findings: More naive CD4+ cells and higher diversity were found in long-lived than in aged donors.

Of note for this clonotype: Its antigen is currently unknown.

The CDR3 has 13 amino acids. V dropped 0 bases and J dropped 11; count of bases not matched to a gene: 5. Germline V CDR1 and CDR2: WSHSY, SAAADI. The use of a sample-barcoded 5' primer and a J-beta primer mix characterized a second PCR of about 7 to 12 cycles. TCRdb itself ran the 5' RACE reads through MiXCR, one entry per CDR3 protein. The data contain about 1.5 million distinct CDR3 sequences, approximately 42% of them singletons. This sequence originates from a woman aged 18-29 years in good health. The source material was blood. V gene TRBV10-2 combines with J gene TRBJ2-3, with TRBD1 identical over 7 bases. The CDR3, as DNA: TGCGCCAGCAGTGAGTCAAGGGACAGCCAGCAGTATTTT. Its translation is CASSESRDSQQYF.